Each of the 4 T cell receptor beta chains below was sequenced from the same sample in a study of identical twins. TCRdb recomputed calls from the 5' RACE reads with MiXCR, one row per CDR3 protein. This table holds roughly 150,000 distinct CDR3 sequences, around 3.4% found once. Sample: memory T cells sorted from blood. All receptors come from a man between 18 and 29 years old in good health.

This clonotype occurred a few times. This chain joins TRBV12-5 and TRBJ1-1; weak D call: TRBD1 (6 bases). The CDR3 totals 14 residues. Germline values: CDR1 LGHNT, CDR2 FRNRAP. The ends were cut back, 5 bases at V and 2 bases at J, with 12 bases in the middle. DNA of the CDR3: TGTGCTAGTGGTCCGGGACACTTCAACACTGAAGCTTTCTTT. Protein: CASGPGHFNTEAFF.

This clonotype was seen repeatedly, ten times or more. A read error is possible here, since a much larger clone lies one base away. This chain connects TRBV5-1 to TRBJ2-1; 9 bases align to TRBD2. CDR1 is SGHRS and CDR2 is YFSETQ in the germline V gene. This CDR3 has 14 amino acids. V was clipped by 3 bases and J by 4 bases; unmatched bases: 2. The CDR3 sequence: CASSSSGAYNEQFF. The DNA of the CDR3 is TGCGCCAGCAGCTCTAGCGGGGCTTACAATGAGCAGTTCTTC.

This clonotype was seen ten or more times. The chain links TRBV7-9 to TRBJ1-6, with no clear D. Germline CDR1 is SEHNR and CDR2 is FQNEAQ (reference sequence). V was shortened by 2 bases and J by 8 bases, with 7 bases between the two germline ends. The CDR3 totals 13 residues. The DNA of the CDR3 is TGTGCCAGCAGCTTAAGGGAATATTCACCCCTCCACTTT. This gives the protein CASSLREYSPLHF.

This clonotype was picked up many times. CDR3 nucleotides: TGCGCCAGCAGCTCTCCAACTAGCGGGAGCAACATTCAGTACTTC. It is translated as CASSSPTSGSNIQYF. This chain links TRBV5-1 with TRBJ2-4, with 11 bases fitting TRBD2. Trimming at V came to 3 bases and at J to 7 bases, leaving 6 bases not matched to a gene. In germline, CDR1 is SGHRS, CDR2 YFSETQ. The CDR3 has 15 amino acids.